This paragraph covers one TCR beta chain sequence. What it recognizes is unknown. Clones were sequenced by immunoSEQ multiplex PCR, and TCRdb holds only the in-frame ones, with some missing. In the table there are approximately 150,000 clones, roughly 89% of which are singletons. This record comes from a study of cytomegalovirus exposure and HLA in healthy donors. Donors came from a validation cohort of 95 to 150 subjects, distinct from the first 666-subject cohort. General observations from the study: Most TCRs appeared rarely, but some public TCRs recurred in many donors. A subsequent analysis found that TCR clusters from the first cohort also tended to co-occur in the 90 to 150 validation repertoires, with less than 95% of cluster scores above 0. The investigators catalogued 180 or so TCR beta chains as cytomegalovirus-associated.

The sequenced sample consisted of PBMCs. The sequence was collected from a woman in her twenties or thirties in good health and CMV-seronegative.

CDR3 DNA sequence: TGTGCCAGCAGCCACCCTAGCGGGGAGGACGAGCAGTACTTC. Protein product: CASSHPSGEDEQYF. This chain connects TRBV21-1 to TRBJ2-7; the table's TRBD2 call for D was not verified on the DNA. TRBV21-1 is reported as a pseudogene. The CDR3 has 14 residues.